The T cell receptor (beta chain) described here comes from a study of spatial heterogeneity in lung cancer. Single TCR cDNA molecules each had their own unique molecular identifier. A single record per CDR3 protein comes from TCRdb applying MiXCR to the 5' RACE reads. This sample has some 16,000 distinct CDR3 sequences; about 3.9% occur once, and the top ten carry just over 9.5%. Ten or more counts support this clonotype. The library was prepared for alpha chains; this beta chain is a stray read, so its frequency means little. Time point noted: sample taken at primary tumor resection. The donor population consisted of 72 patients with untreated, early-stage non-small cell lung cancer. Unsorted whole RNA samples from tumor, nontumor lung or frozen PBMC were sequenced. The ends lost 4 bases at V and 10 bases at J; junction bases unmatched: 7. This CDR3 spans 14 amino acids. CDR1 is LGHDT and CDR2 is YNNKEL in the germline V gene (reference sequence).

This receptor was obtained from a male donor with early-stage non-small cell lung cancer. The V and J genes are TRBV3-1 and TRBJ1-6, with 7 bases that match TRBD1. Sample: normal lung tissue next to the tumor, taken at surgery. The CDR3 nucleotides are TGTGCCAGCAGCCCGACAGGGAAGGGGTCACCCCTCCACTTT. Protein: CASSPTGKGSPLHF.